This T cell receptor (beta chain) is drawn from a study of spatial heterogeneity in lung cancer. Across the study: There were consistently more beta-chain sequences detected than alpha-chain sequences.

As to time point: sample taken at primary tumor resection. 72 TRACERx patients with early, untreated non-small cell lung cancer donated samples. No cell sorting; template was whole RNA from tumor, lung tissue or PBMC. Trimming took off 2 bases at V and 3 bases at J, with 11 bases between the two ends. The CDR3 has 14 residues. Germline-derived CDR1 and CDR2 are DFQATT and SNEGSKA (reference sequence). Every TCR cDNA molecule carried a tag that served as a unique molecular identifier. From the 5' RACE reads, TCRdb called clonotypes with MiXCR, one entry per CDR3 protein. The table has roughly 2,600 distinct CDR3 sequences, around 8% seen once.

The sequence was obtained from a male donor with early-stage non-small cell lung cancer. V is TRBV20-1 and J is TRBJ2-1; the D gene is possibly TRBD2 (6 bases). Sample: normal lung tissue next to the tumor, taken at surgery. CDR3 region: CSARKDSGYNEQFF. In DNA, the CDR3 is TGCAGTGCTAGAAAGGATAGCGGCTACAATGAGCAGTTCTTC.